The rows below give T cell receptor beta chains drawn from one sample of a study of cytomegalovirus exposure and HLA in healthy donors. The table came from immunoSEQ multiplex PCR; TCRdb's copy has only in-frame clones and leaves some out. The sample carries 99,000 or so clones, roughly 78% recorded once. The sample was PBMCs. These receptors originate from a woman in her forties in good health and CMV-seronegative. CDR3s include the opening cysteine and the closing phenylalanine or tryptophan. The order of the fields is J gene, clone size, D gene, V gene, CDR3 protein, CDR3 DNA. D genes are given only for firm matches. Not every row has a clone size; where given, it reads once, few, many or a size class.

>TRBJ2-2|-|TRBD1|TRBV7-9
CASRTGTGGFGELFF
TGTGCCAGCAGAACCGGGACAGGGGGCTTCGGGGAGCTGTTTTTT
>TRBJ2-5|-|TRBD2|TRBV15
CATSRDGSRLAGGKETQYF
TGTGCCACCAGCAGAGATGGATCGAGACTAGCGGGAGGGAAAGAGACCCAGTACTTC
>TRBJ2-1|few|TRBD1|TRBV25-1
CASSRTGARYNEQFF
TGTGCCAGCAGCCGGACAGGGGCACGCTACAATGAGCAGTTCTTC
>TRBJ2-1|-|TRBD2|TRBV2
CASSSGSSGRVNEQFF
TGTGCCAGCTCCTCGGGGTCCAGCGGGAGGGTTAATGAGCAGTTCTTC
>TRBJ2-3|-|TRBD2|TRBV7-9
CASSSILAGEEDTQYF
TGTGCCAGCAGCTCAATACTAGCGGGAGAGGAGGATACGCAGTATTTT
>TRBJ2-7|few|TRBD1|TRBV6-5
CASSYQRQGDEQYF
TGTGCCAGCAGTTACCAGAGACAGGGGGACGAGCAGTACTTC
>TRBJ2-5|-|-|TRBV5-1
CASSFSQTQETQYF
TGCGCCAGCAGCTTTTCACAAACCCAAGAGACCCAGTACTTC
>TRBJ1-1|once|TRBD1|TRBV9
CASSDRGITEAFF
TGTGCCAGCAGCGACAGGGGAATCACTGAAGCTTTCTTT
>TRBJ1-5|-|-|TRBV7-2
CASSFHSNQPQHF
TGTGCCAGCAGCTTTCATAGCAATCAGCCCCAGCATTTT
>TRBJ2-7|-|TRBD2|TRBV11-2
CASSLAGGPIHEQYF
TGTGCCAGCAGCTTAGCGGGAGGGCCTATCCACGAGCAGTACTTC
>TRBJ2-2|-|TRBD2|TRBV28
CASSRLGGSTGELFF
TGTGCCAGCAGCCGGTTAGGCGGGAGTACCGGGGAGCTGTTTTTT
>TRBJ1-3|few|TRBD1|TRBV30
CAWGTGGFSGNTIYF
TGTGCCTGGGGGACAGGTGGCTTCTCTGGAAACACCATATATTTT
>TRBJ1-5|once|TRBD1|TRBV28
CASSWADRGLLNQPQHF
TGTGCCAGCAGTTGGGCGGACAGGGGCCTCCTCAATCAGCCCCAGCATTTT
>TRBJ1-1|-|-|TRBV29-1
CSVQATEAFF
TGCAGCGTTCAGGCCACTGAAGCTTTCTTT
>TRBJ1-5|-|-|TRBV2
CASSGQSNQPQHF
TGTGCCAGCAGTGGACAGAGCAATCAGCCCCAGCATTTT
>TRBJ1-2|-|TRBD1|TRBV6-5
CASRLTTGSYGYTF
TGTGCCAGCAGACTCACGACAGGGAGTTATGGCTACACCTTC
>TRBJ2-7|-|-|TRBV7-9
CASSLSLSFYEQYF
TGTGCCAGCAGCTTATCTCTCAGTTTCTACGAGCAGTACTTC
>TRBJ2-7|-|-|TRBV7-9
CASSLMTWRDYEQYF
TGTGCCAGCAGTTTAATGACTTGGCGGGACTACGAGCAGTACTTC
>TRBJ1-1|-|-|TRBV10-3
CAISEARSEAFF
TGTGCCATCAGTGAAGCCCGGTCCGAAGCTTTCTTT
>TRBJ2-1|-|-|TRBV11-1
CASSHGRGRLYNEQFF
TGTGCCAGCAGCCACGGGCGGGGGCGCCTCTACAATGAGCAGTTCTTC
>TRBJ2-2|-|TRBD1|TRBV5-1
CASSLGTGNTGELFF
TGCGCCAGCAGCCTGGGGACAGGTAACACCGGGGAGCTGTTTTTT
>TRBJ2-1|few|TRBD1|TRBV19
CASRSPPGQGGYEQFF
TGTGCCAGTAGAAGTCCTCCGGGACAGGGAGGCTATGAGCAGTTCTTC
>TRBJ2-1|-|TRBD2|TRBV7-2
CASNGGDPGNEQFF
TGTGCCAGCAACGGGGGGGACCCCGGGAATGAGCAGTTCTTC
>TRBJ2-7|-|-|TRBV4-1
CASSQDEGHRSYEQYF
TGCGCCAGCAGCCAAGACGAGGGCCACCGCAGCTACGAGCAGTACTTC
>TRBJ1-1|-|TRBD1|TRBV6-6
CASNLLGQGEAFF
TGTGCCAGCAACCTCCTCGGACAGGGTGAAGCTTTCTTT
>TRBJ1-2|-|-|TRBV19
CASSPRGAGYGYTF
TGTGCCAGTAGTCCGCGCGGGGCGGGGTATGGCTACACCTTC
>TRBJ2-7|-|TRBD1|TRBV9
CASSVGTGSPYEQYF
TGTGCCAGCAGCGTAGGGACAGGTAGTCCCTACGAGCAGTACTTC
>TRBJ2-7|-|-|TRBV25-1
CASSPSYEQYF
TGTGCCAGCAGTCCTTCTTACGAGCAGTACTTC
>TRBJ2-1|once|TRBD2|TRBV15
CATSGRVNNEQFF
TGTGCCACTAGCGGGAGAGTGAACAATGAGCAGTTCTTC
>TRBJ1-4|medium-sized|TRBD1|TRBV25-1
CASSDSRGPANEKLFF
TGTGCCAGCAGTGACTCCAGGGGGCCGGCTAATGAAAAACTGTTTTTT
>TRBJ2-5|few|-|TRBV2
CASSVKAEGSQYF
TGTGCCAGCAGTGTTAAGGCGGAGGGGTCCCAGTACTTC
>TRBJ2-7|-|TRBD2|TRBV27
CASSLWGLPGGLHRAPYEQYF
TGTGCCAGCAGTTTATGGGGACTACCGGGAGGGCTCCACAGGGCCCCCTACGAGCAGTACTTC
>TRBJ2-5|-|TRBD2|TRBV11-2
CASILTGGSLETQYF
TGTGCCAGCATCCTCACGGGGGGGTCGTTAGAGACCCAGTACTTC
>TRBJ2-1|-|-|TRBV19
CASSPWTVYNEQFF
TGTGCCAGTAGCCCTTGGACTGTCTACAATGAGCAGTTCTTC
>TRBJ2-3|-|-|TRBV21-1
CASSKTGQGGTDTQYF
TGTGCCAGCAGCAAGACGGGACAGGGAGGAACAGATACGCAGTATTTT
>TRBJ1-5|-|-|TRBV28
CASKIQVNQPQHF
TGTGCCAGCAAGATCCAGGTGAATCAGCCCCAGCATTTT
>TRBJ1-5|-|-|TRBV2
CASRGAGPQHF
TGTGCCAGCAGGGGGGCGGGGCCCCAGCATTTT
>TRBJ1-2|-|-|TRBV19
CASNRHLEDYTF
TGTGCCAGTAACCGACACTTGGAGGACTACACCTTC
>TRBJ1-6|-|TRBD1|TRBV7-9
CASSGTVNSPLHF
TGTGCCAGCAGCGGGACAGTTAATTCACCCCTCCACTTT
>TRBJ2-5|-|TRBD1|TRBV7-2
CASTTGPGQGETQYF
TGTGCCAGCACCACGGGGCCGGGACAGGGGGAGACCCAGTACTTC
>TRBJ2-7|-|TRBD2|TRBV5-1
CASSLSGTSGSGIQQYF
TGCGCCAGCAGCTTGTCGGGGACTAGCGGGAGTGGTATACAGCAGTACTTC
>TRBJ2-5|-|-|TRBV7-3
CASSLRAASSETQYF
TGTGCCAGCAGCCTTAGAGCCGCTAGCTCGGAGACCCAGTACTTC
>TRBJ1-5|-|-|TRBV7-2
CASSLAASNQPQHF
TGTGCCAGCAGCTTAGCGGCTAGCAATCAGCCCCAGCATTTT
>TRBJ2-1|-|-|TRBV11-3
CASSLTRGAYNEQFF
TGTGCCAGCAGCTTAACCAGGGGGGCCTACAATGAGCAGTTCTTC
>TRBJ2-7|-|-|TRBV7-2
CASSVEQVYYEQYF
TGTGCCAGCAGCGTAGAACAGGTGTACTACGAGCAGTACTTC
>TRBJ2-7|-|TRBD1|TRBV7-3
CASSRQGVGDEQYF
TGTGCCAGCAGCCGACAGGGAGTCGGCGACGAGCAGTACTTC
>TRBJ1-2|-|TRBD1|TRBV28
CASEPGTALRYGYTF
TGTGCCAGCGAACCGGGGACAGCGTTACGCTATGGCTACACCTTC
>TRBJ1-6|once|-|TRBV19
CASALAGVYNSPLHF
TGTGCCAGTGCCCTGGCGGGAGTCTATAATTCACCCCTCCACTTT
>TRBJ2-7|-|-|TRBV18
CASSPGRGDNYEQYF
TGTGCCAGCTCACCAGGCCGCGGGGATAACTACGAGCAGTACTTC
>TRBJ2-3|-|-|TRBV28
CASSLAGATDTQYF
TGTGCCAGCAGTTTGGCGGGCGCAACAGATACGCAGTATTTT